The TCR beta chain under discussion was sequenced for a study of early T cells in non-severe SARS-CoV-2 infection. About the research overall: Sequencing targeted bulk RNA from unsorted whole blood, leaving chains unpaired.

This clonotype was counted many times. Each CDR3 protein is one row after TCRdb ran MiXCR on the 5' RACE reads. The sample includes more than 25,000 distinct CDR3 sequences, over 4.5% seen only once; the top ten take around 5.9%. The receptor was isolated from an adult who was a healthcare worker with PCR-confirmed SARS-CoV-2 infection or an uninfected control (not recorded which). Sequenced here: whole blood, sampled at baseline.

The DNA of the CDR3 is TGTGCCAGCAATGGGGGAGGCAATGAGCAGTTCTTC. It codes for CASNGGGNEQFF. The rearrangement joins TRBV9 to TRBJ2-1; TRBD2 is a possible D gene (6 bases). This CDR3 contains 12 residues. Trimming pared 6 bases from V and 6 bases from J, leaving 10 bases between. The germline CDR1 and CDR2 sequences are SGDLS and YYNGEE.